This entry lists 5 T cell receptor beta chains sequenced from one sample in a study of OX40 agonist ivuxolimab in advanced cancers. The data were produced by immunoSEQ multiplex PCR, yet TCRdb's version contains in-frame clones alone and is incomplete. The table records tens of thousands of clones, 75% to 95% of them present only once. Here the sequenced sample was CD4+ or CD8+ T cells sorted from blood, taken in a trial of the OX40 agonist ivuxolimab. The source is an adult with an advanced solid tumor such as melanoma, head and neck, liver or kidney cancer.

This clone was seen only a few times. CDR3 nucleotides: TGTGCCAGCAGCTCAGGAACAGGGTTAATCTCTGGAAACACCATATATTTT. Protein product: CASSSGTGLISGNTIYF. The rearrangement joins TRBV28 to TRBJ1-3; weak D call: TRBD1 (6 bases). The germline gives CDR1 MDHEN, CDR2 SYDVKM. The CDR3 is made up of 17 amino acids. The V end lost 6 bases, the J end lost 0 bases, and 18 bases lay between the germline ends.

The rearrangement links TRBV5-8 to TRBJ2-3; D possibly matches TRBD1 or TRBD2 (5 bases each). V lost 4 bases and J lost 2, with 11 bases in between. CDR1 and CDR2 (germline): SGHTS, YDEGEE. The CDR3 runs to 14 residues. The CDR3 reads CASSTGTHTDTQYF. CDR3 in DNA: TGTGCCAGCAGCACCGGGACCCACACAGATACGCAGTATTTT.

This sequence joins TRBV7-2 and TRBJ2-5; D unresolved. V lost 4 bases and J lost 5, with 11 bases in between. CDR3 size: 13 residues. The V gene's germline CDR1 is SGHTA and CDR2 FQGNSA. Here the CDR3 DNA reads TGTGCCAGCAGCTCCGACGGACGGGAGACCCAGTACTTC. Translated, it gives CASSSDGRETQYF.

The genes are TRBV5-4 and TRBJ1-1, with D possibly being TRBD1 (5 bases). This CDR3 region has 14 residues. Looked up from germline, CDR1 is SGHNT and CDR2 is YYREEE (reference sequence). V gave up 0 bases and J gave up 3 bases, with 9 bases separating them. CDR3 residues: CASSLVGVDTEAFF. The DNA for the CDR3 is TGTGCCAGCAGCTTGGTAGGGGTAGACACTGAAGCTTTCTTT.

The sample holds a few counts of this clone. This chain connects TRBV4-1 to TRBJ2-7; 7 nucleotides agree with TRBD2. With V trimmed by 0 bases and J by 5 bases, 7 bases remained unmatched. This CDR3 is 15 amino acids long. CDR1 is MGHRA and CDR2 is YSYEKL in the germline V gene. In nucleotides, the CDR3 is TGCGCCAGCAGCCAAGATTGGGGGGGAAGAGACGAGCAGTACTTC. Protein sequence: CASSQDWGGRDEQYF.